A selection of T cell receptor beta chains follows, all from one sample in a study of blood T cell repertoires in COVID-19. Clones were read by immunoSEQ multiplex PCR, and TCRdb kept only the in-frame ones, dropping some. The profile shows 150,000 to 200,000 clones, roughly 84% of them singletons. The source material was peripheral blood. Source of these receptors: a woman aged 40 to 50 with COVID-19, enrolled during active disease. Both conserved end residues are part of each CDR3. Fields, in order: D gene, clone size, J gene, V gene, CDR3 protein, CDR3 DNA. A D gene is named only where the DNA matches it firmly. Where a row states a size, it is once, few, many or the class of an expanded clone; other rows omit it.

D: TRBD2; size: once; J: TRBJ2-7; V: TRBV29-1; CDR3: CSVGTSETYEQYF; DNA: TGCAGCGTTGGGACTAGCGAAACCTACGAGCAGTACTTC
D: -; size: -; J: TRBJ2-7; V: TRBV24-1; CDR3: CATSEYSGEQYF; DNA: TGTGCCACCAGTGAATACAGCGGCGAGCAGTACTTC
D: -; size: -; J: TRBJ1-6; V: TRBV7-9; CDR3: CASSPGGPYNSPLHF; DNA: TGTGCCAGCAGCCCCGGGGGACCGTATAATTCACCCCTCCACTTT
D: -; size: -; J: TRBJ1-3; V: TRBV6-5; CDR3: CASSYGREVYTIYF; DNA: TGTGCCAGCAGTTACGGCAGGGAGGTATACACCATATATTTT
D: -; size: once; J: TRBJ2-7; V: TRBV21-1; CDR3: CASTTMRSCWEQYF; DNA: TGTGCCAGCACCACCATGAGATCCTGCTGGGAGCAGTACTTC
D: -; size: few; J: TRBJ2-1; V: TRBV6-5; CDR3: CASRERANEQFF; DNA: TGTGCCAGCCGGGAGCGCGCTAATGAGCAGTTCTTC
D: -; size: -; J: TRBJ2-6; V: TRBV5-1; CDR3: CASDRGSGANVLTF; DNA: TGCGCCAGCGATCGGGGATCTGGGGCCAACGTCCTGACTTTC
D: TRBD1; size: -; J: TRBJ1-2; V: TRBV5-1; CDR3: CASSLRQGYGYTF; DNA: TGCGCCAGCAGCTTACGACAGGGTTATGGCTACACCTTC
D: TRBD1; size: -; J: TRBJ2-3; V: TRBV29-1; CDR3: CSVDQGVADTQYF; DNA: TGCAGCGTTGACCAGGGGGTTGCAGATACGCAGTATTTT
D: -; size: -; J: TRBJ2-2; V: TRBV6-5; CDR3: CASRAGIRPGELFF; DNA: TGTGCCAGCAGGGCGGGTATCCGTCCCGGGGAGCTGTTTTTT
D: TRBD1; size: once; J: TRBJ1-2; V: TRBV2; CDR3: CASKDRVARSYGYTF; DNA: TGTGCCAGCAAGGACAGGGTCGCCCGCTCCTATGGCTACACCTTC
D: -; size: -; J: TRBJ1-2; V: TRBV5-1; CDR3: CASSFPGGGVYGYTF; DNA: TGCGCCAGCAGCTTCCCGGGAGGGGGGGTCTATGGCTACACCTTC
D: -; size: -; J: TRBJ2-2; V: TRBV6-4; CDR3: CASSKRNTGELFF; DNA: TGTGCCAGCAGTAAGCGGAACACCGGGGAGCTGTTTTTT
D: -; size: -; J: TRBJ2-4; V: TRBV11-3; CDR3: CASSFGGENIQYF; DNA: TGTGCCAGCAGCTTTGGCGGAGAAAACATTCAGTACTTC
D: -; size: -; J: TRBJ1-5; V: TRBV3-1/TRBV3-2; CDR3: CASSLRGGAQPQHF; DNA: TGTGCCAGCAGCCTACGGGGGGGGGCTCAGCCCCAGCATTTT
D: -; size: -; J: TRBJ1-4; V: TRBV6-1; CDR3: CASSEARSLLYEKLFF; DNA: TGTGCCAGCAGTGAAGCGAGGTCCCTGCTCTATGAAAAACTGTTTTTT
D: -; size: -; J: TRBJ2-7; V: TRBV4-1; CDR3: CASSRNPRDHKYEQYF; DNA: TGCGCCAGCAGCAGAAACCCCCGGGATCACAAATACGAGCAGTACTTC
D: -; size: -; J: TRBJ2-7; V: TRBV12-3/TRBV12-4; CDR3: CASSLSREAQYF; DNA: TGTGCCAGCAGTTTATCTAGGGAGGCGCAGTACTTC
D: -; size: few; J: TRBJ2-5; V: TRBV5-6; CDR3: CASSLGQLVGIAQYF; DNA: TGTGCCAGCAGCTTAGGACAGCTAGTGGGAATAGCCCAGTACTTC
D: -; size: -; J: TRBJ1-5; V: TRBV3-1/TRBV3-2; CDR3: CASSPGPRQPQHF; DNA: TGTGCCAGCAGCCCAGGGCCCAGGCAGCCCCAGCATTTT
D: TRBD2; size: -; J: TRBJ2-7; V: TRBV18; CDR3: CASSQQTGLGHYEQYF; DNA: TGTGCCAGCTCACAACAAACGGGACTAGGACACTACGAGCAGTACTTC
D: TRBD1; size: -; J: TRBJ1-1; V: TRBV14; CDR3: CASSRRQGDNTEAFF; DNA: TGTGCCAGCAGCCGGAGACAGGGGGATAACACTGAAGCTTTCTTT
D: -; size: once; J: TRBJ1-2; V: TRBV25-1; CDR3: CASSESYGYTF; DNA: TGTGCCAGCAGTGAATCATATGGCTACACCTTC
D: TRBD1; size: once; J: TRBJ1-2; V: TRBV5-1; CDR3: CASDPGQGTSGYTF; DNA: TGCGCCAGCGATCCGGGACAGGGAACCTCTGGCTACACCTTC
D: -; size: -; J: TRBJ1-2; V: TRBV6-4; CDR3: CASSDSPNYGYTF; DNA: TGTGCCAGCAGTGACAGCCCTAACTATGGCTACACCTTC
D: TRBD2; size: few; J: TRBJ2-1; V: TRBV2; CDR3: CASSESGGANNEQFF; DNA: TGTGCCAGCAGTGAGAGCGGGGGGGCCAATAATGAGCAGTTCTTC
D: -; size: -; J: TRBJ1-1; V: TRBV27; CDR3: CASSLGGNTEAFF; DNA: TGTGCCAGCAGTTTAGGAGGGAACACTGAAGCTTTCTTT
D: -; size: -; J: TRBJ2-7; V: TRBV10-1; CDR3: CASKAGAMGEQYF; DNA: TGCGCCAGCAAAGCAGGGGCGATGGGAGAGCAGTACTTC
D: -; size: -; J: TRBJ1-5; V: TRBV28; CDR3: CASSLRRLNQPQHF; DNA: TGTGCCAGCAGTTTACGGCGGCTCAATCAGCCCCAGCATTTT
D: -; size: -; J: TRBJ1-5; V: TRBV5-1; CDR3: CASSFTGNQPQHF; DNA: TGCGCCAGCAGCTTTACAGGGAATCAGCCCCAGCATTTT
D: TRBD1; size: -; J: TRBJ1-5; V: TRBV28; CDR3: CASDVQGADQPQHF; DNA: TGTGCCAGCGACGTACAGGGGGCCGATCAGCCCCAGCATTTT
D: TRBD1; size: -; J: TRBJ2-7; V: TRBV7-9; CDR3: CASSLLIDRGQIYEQYF; DNA: TGTGCCAGCAGCTTGCTCATCGACAGGGGCCAGATCTACGAGCAGTACTTC
D: -; size: -; J: TRBJ1-6; V: TRBV13; CDR3: CASTYGGGSSHSYNSPLHF; DNA: TGTGCCAGCACCTACGGGGGGGGATCCTCACACTCCTATAATTCACCCCTCCACTTT
D: -; size: -; J: TRBJ1-5; V: TRBV29-1; CDR3: CSASPGGRKPQHF; DNA: TGCAGCGCTTCCCCCGGGGGAAGAAAGCCCCAGCATTTT
D: -; size: -; J: TRBJ1-5; V: TRBV7-8; CDR3: CASSIGTQTGGSNQPQHF; DNA: TGTGCCAGCAGCATTGGGACTCAGACCGGTGGGAGCAATCAGCCCCAGCATTTT
D: TRBD1; size: -; J: TRBJ1-2; V: TRBV7-9; CDR3: CASSLTGDGYTF; DNA: TGTGCCAGCAGCTTAACAGGGGACGGCTACACCTTC
D: -; size: -; J: TRBJ1-6; V: TRBV19; CDR3: CASSMIRQTYNSPLHF; DNA: TGTGCCAGTAGTATGATACGCCAGACCTATAATTCACCCCTCCACTTT
D: -; size: -; J: TRBJ1-2; V: TRBV11-2; CDR3: CASNQAPQGSYGYTF; DNA: TGTGCCAGCAACCAAGCCCCACAGGGAAGTTATGGCTACACCTTC
D: -; size: -; J: TRBJ1-5; V: TRBV6-5; CDR3: CAAGGNQPQHF; DNA: TGTGCCGCCGGGGGCAATCAGCCCCAGCATTTT
D: -; size: -; J: TRBJ2-7; V: TRBV19; CDR3: CASRRAGSYEQYF; DNA: TGTGCCAGTAGGCGGGCAGGCTCCTACGAGCAGTACTTC
D: -; size: many; J: TRBJ2-5; V: TRBV21-1; CDR3: CASSKNRGLAGEGQETQYF; DNA: TGTGCCAGCAGCAAAAACAGGGGTCTAGCGGGAGAGGGGCAAGAGACCCAGTACTTC
D: TRBD1; size: -; J: TRBJ2-1; V: TRBV4-2; CDR3: CASSQDAPRGQQFF; DNA: TGTGCCAGCAGCCAAGATGCCCCAAGGGGGCAGCAGTTCTTC
D: TRBD1; size: -; J: TRBJ2-5; V: TRBV5-1; CDR3: CASNGQGETQYF; DNA: TGCGCCAGCAACGGACAGGGAGAGACCCAGTACTTC
D: -; size: -; J: TRBJ1-2; V: TRBV6-5; CDR3: CASSLGQNYGYTF; DNA: TGTGCCAGCAGTCTCGGACAGAACTATGGCTACACCTTC
D: -; size: few; J: TRBJ1-2; V: TRBV2; CDR3: CASRTVWWYGYTF; DNA: TGTGCCAGCAGAACAGTTTGGTGGTATGGCTACACCTTC
D: TRBD1; size: -; J: TRBJ1-2; V: TRBV24-1; CDR3: CATSDSRTGGYGYTF; DNA: TGTGCCACCAGTGATTCCCGGACAGGGGGCTATGGCTACACCTTC
D: TRBD2; size: -; J: TRBJ2-1; V: TRBV10-2; CDR3: CASSETGLAALDGGYNEQFF; DNA: TGCGCCAGCAGTGAGACGGGACTAGCGGCCCTTGATGGGGGCTACAATGAGCAGTTCTTC
D: TRBD1; size: -; J: TRBJ1-4; V: TRBV5-5; CDR3: CASSIASGGFEEKLFF; DNA: TGTGCCAGCTCTATCGCATCAGGGGGCTTCGAAGAAAAACTGTTTTTT
D: -; size: few; J: TRBJ2-2; V: TRBV5-6; CDR3: CASSSRLRNTGELFF; DNA: TGTGCCAGCAGCTCCCGACTCAGGAACACCGGGGAGCTGTTTTTT
D: TRBD1; size: -; J: TRBJ1-1; V: TRBV27; CDR3: CASSLGTGGGGTEAFF; DNA: TGTGCCAGCAGTTTGGGGACAGGGGGCGGAGGCACTGAAGCTTTCTTT
D: -; size: few; J: TRBJ1-2; V: TRBV27; CDR3: CASSYGNYGYTF; DNA: TGTGCCAGCAGTTACGGGAACTATGGCTACACCTTC
D: -; size: -; J: TRBJ2-7; V: TRBV7-9; CDR3: CASSPRWTGTNYEQYF; DNA: TGTGCCAGCAGCCCCCGGTGGACAGGGACTAATTACGAGCAGTACTTC
D: TRBD1; size: -; J: TRBJ1-3; V: TRBV7-9; CDR3: CASSMGQPRSGNTIYF; DNA: TGTGCCAGCAGCATGGGACAGCCCCGCTCTGGAAACACCATATATTTT
D: TRBD1; size: -; J: TRBJ2-3; V: TRBV24-1; CDR3: CATSDTGGPDTQYF; DNA: TGTGCCACCAGTGATACAGGGGGCCCAGATACGCAGTATTTT
D: -; size: -; J: TRBJ1-5; V: TRBV30; CDR3: CAWSPTGFEHQPQHF; DNA: TGTGCCTGGAGTCCGACAGGTTTTGAGCATCAGCCCCAGCATTTT
D: -; size: -; J: TRBJ1-1; V: TRBV20-1; CDR3: CSAHDYTEAFF; DNA: TGCAGTGCCCACGACTACACTGAAGCTTTCTTT
D: -; size: -; J: TRBJ1-1; V: TRBV6-5; CDR3: CASSLSQGTEAFF; DNA: TGTGCCAGCAGTTTATCGCAGGGAACTGAAGCTTTCTTT
D: -; size: few; J: TRBJ1-2; V: TRBV9; CDR3: CASSVRGGYTF; DNA: TGTGCCAGCAGCGTAAGGGGTGGCTACACCTTC
D: TRBD2; size: -; J: TRBJ2-3; V: TRBV15; CDR3: CATSANSGGDTQYF; DNA: TGTGCCACCAGCGCGAATAGCGGGGGAGATACGCAGTATTTT
D: TRBD1; size: few; J: TRBJ1-3; V: TRBV5-1; CDR3: CASSGGTGSGNTIYF; DNA: TGCGCCAGCAGCGGGGGGACAGGGTCCGGAAACACCATATATTTT